The 26 T cell receptor beta chains given below trace back to one sample, sequenced in a study of cytomegalovirus exposure and HLA in healthy donors (dated by TCRdb to the late 2010s). Library generation was performed with the immunoSEQ multiplex PCR assay. For the multiplex PCR, a mixture combining 60 forward primers for TCR Vbeta segments and 13 reverse primers for TCR Jbeta segments was used. TCRdb provides this immuneACCESS table in a form limited to in-frame rearrangements. Some clones are lacking; in checked studies, under half of them reflect an unresolved V gene, and why the rest are absent is not known. The sample table holds 110,000 to 150,000 clones, of which about four fifths were seen once. Jointly, the top ten make up more than 0.9% of the sample. The sequencing input was PBMCs. All receptors derive from a male donor in good health and CMV-seropositive.

The genes are TRBV5-1 and TRBJ2-5; TRBD2 matches 10 bases. CDR1 is SGHRS and CDR2 is YFSETQ in the germline V gene. The CDR3 consists of 16 residues. With 4 bases clipped from V and 5 bases from J, the junction kept 11 bases outside the gene matches. CDR3 sequence (DNA): TGCGCCAGCAGCCCCGGGACAAGCGGGGGGGAGGAGACCCAGTACTTC. Translation gives CASSPGTSGGEETQYF.

The chain employs TRBV2 and TRBJ1-6; 8 nucleotides agree with TRBD1. CDR3 length: 15 amino acids. The germline gives CDR1 SNHLY, CDR2 FYNNEI. Losses at the gene ends were 2 bases for V and 5 bases for J; bases not matched to a gene: 2. The CDR3 sequence: CASSEQGADNSPLHF. CDR3 bases: TGTGCCAGCAGTGAACAGGGGGCGGATAATTCACCCCTCCACTTT.

The rearrangement links TRBV6-1 to TRBJ2-3; D is uncertain. Trimming removed 7 bases from V and 0 bases from J, with 5 bases in between. Per the germline V gene, CDR1 is MNHNS and CDR2 is SASEGT. This CDR3 region has 12 residues. CDR3 sequence: CASTPSTDTQYF. The DNA of the CDR3 is TGTGCCAGCACCCCTAGCACAGATACGCAGTATTTT.

Points on this clone: Distinct nucleotide sequences in the sample also encode this CDR3. The V call is TRBV18, the J call TRBJ2-1, with D possibly TRBD1 on 6 matching bases. V lost 2 bases to trimming and J lost 5 bases, with 7 bases between them. This CDR3 has 13 amino acids. Germline CDR1 and CDR2: KGHSH and LQKENI. CDR3 coding DNA: TGTGCCAGCTCACCAGGACAGAACAATGAGCAGTTCTTC. Protein product: CASSPGQNNEQFF.

The V and J genes are TRBV5-6 and TRBJ2-7; TRBD2 matches 15 bases. The CDR3 loop spans 17 amino acids. Germline V gene lookup returns CDR1 SGHDT and CDR2 YYEEEE. V gave up 4 bases and J gave up 3 bases; unmatched junction bases: 8. CDR3 protein: CASSPRTSGRARYEQYF. The CDR3 DNA reads TGTGCCAGCAGCCCCAGGACTAGCGGGAGGGCACGCTACGAGCAGTACTTC.

This clone was seen a handful of times. The chain has TRBV12-5 and TRBJ2-3, with a weak D call TRBD1 (5 bases). CDR3 length equals 14 residues. Trimming cost V 3 bases and J 2 bases, with 9 bases left between them. The germline CDR1 and CDR2 sequences are LGHNT and FRNRAP. CDR3 sequence (DNA): TGTGCTAGTGGTTTCGACAGCACCACAGATACGCAGTATTTT. This encodes CASGFDSTTDTQYF.

This clone was counted only a few times. This rearrangement joins TRBV18 to TRBJ1-3; D gene ambiguous. The V gene lost 6 bases and the J gene lost 0 bases, with 18 bases spanning the gap. There are 17 residues in the CDR3. The germline CDR1 and CDR2 sequences are KGHSH and LQKENI. CDR3 sequence reads: CASSPAQPRLSGNTIYF. CDR3 in DNA: TGTGCCAGCTCTCCCGCCCAGCCTCGACTCTCTGGAAACACCATATATTTT. Based on the CDR3 plus reference TRBV18 and TRBJ1-3, the full variable domain is NAGVMQNPRHLVRRRGQEARLRCSPMKGHSHVYWYRQLPEEGLKFMVYLQKENIIDESGMPKERFSAEFPKEGPSILRIQQVVRGDSAAYFCASSPAQPRLSGNTIYFGEGSWLTVV.

The CDR3 DNA reads TGCAGCGCACGCGGACCAACCGCGGGGGGCGGGGAGCTGTTTTTT. The encoded protein is CSARGPTAGGGELFF. The chain couples TRBV29-1 to TRBJ2-2; 8 bases align to TRBD2. CDR1 is SQVTM, CDR2 ANQGSEA, per germline. V trimming: 7 bases; J trimming: 7 bases; junction bases outside the gene matches: 14. The CDR3 contains 15 residues.

This clone showed up just a few times. The CDR3 coding sequence is TGCGCCAGCAGCCAAGAGGCATCTCTCCGGGGTGCGGAACTGTTTTTT. Translation gives CASSQEASLRGAELFF. This rearrangement joins TRBV4-3 to TRBJ1-4; D not certain. Germline lookup yields CDR1 LGHNA and CDR2 YSLEER. There are 16 residues in the CDR3. V lost 0 bases and J lost 12, with 20 bases in between.

The chain carries TRBV4-2 and TRBJ2-7, with 11 nucleotides matching TRBD1. The V gene end was trimmed by 5 bases and the J gene end by 5 bases; junction bases not matched to a gene: 8. The CDR3 contains 15 residues. Germline CDR1 and CDR2: LGHNA and YNFKEQ. The CDR3 sequence: CASSYRDRGSHEQYF. In nucleotides, the CDR3 is TGTGCCAGCAGCTACCGGGACAGGGGGTCCCACGAGCAGTACTTC.

CDR3 sequence: CASSLAASSYEQYF. The CDR3 coding sequence is TGCGCCAGCAGCTTGGCCGCGTCGTCCTACGAGCAGTACTTC. The chain recombines TRBV5-1 with TRBJ2-7; D is ambiguous. Germline CDR1 reads SGHRS; CDR2 reads YFSETQ. V was shortened by 0 bases and J by 1 base, with 8 bases between the two germline ends. The CDR3 extends over 14 amino acids.

This sequence joins TRBV19 and TRBJ1-2, with unresolved D. The CDR3 loop spans 13 amino acids. With 6 bases removed from V and 0 bases from J, the gap between germline ends came to 8 bases. Germline V gene sequence: CDR1 LNHDA, CDR2 SQIVND (reference sequence). As DNA, the CDR3 is TGTGCCAGTAGAAGGAGCGCTAACTATGGCTACACCTTC. Translation gives CASRRSANYGYTF.

The chain links TRBV7-2 to TRBJ2-1; 9 nucleotides line up with TRBD1. Trimming at V came to 4 bases and at J to 9 bases, leaving 7 bases not matched to a gene. This CDR3 comprises 14 residues. In germline, CDR1 is SGHTA, CDR2 FQGNSA. CDR3 amino acids: CASSSGTGYGEQFF. CDR3 DNA sequence: TGTGCCAGCAGCTCCGGGACAGGGTATGGTGAGCAGTTCTTC.

The V gene is TRBV7-9, the J gene TRBJ2-3, with D tentatively TRBD1 (5 bases). This CDR3 comprises 14 residues. V shed 5 bases and J shed 0 bases, with 9 bases lying between them. Germline V gene sequence: CDR1 SEHNR, CDR2 FQNEAQ (reference sequence). Written as DNA, the CDR3 is TGTGCCAGCAGCCGGACATATAGCACAGATACGCAGTATTTT. The encoded protein is CASSRTYSTDTQYF.

The chain uses TRBV19 and TRBJ1-5; D perhaps matches TRBD1 (6 bases). The CDR3 extends over 15 amino acids. V lost 3 bases and J lost 1, with 10 bases in between. Per germline, CDR1 LNHDA and CDR2 SQIVND (reference sequence). The CDR3 DNA reads as TGTGCCAGTAGTATCTACGACAGGAGCAATCAGCCCCAGCATTTT. Residues: CASSIYDRSNQPQHF.

This chain links TRBV7-3 with TRBJ2-1; TRBD2 matches 11 bases. The V segment lost 5 bases and the J segment 2 bases; nucleotides outside the gene matches: 2. The CDR3 is made up of 15 amino acids. Germline V lookup: CDR1 SGHTA, CDR2 FQGTGA. The CDR3 loop reads CASSRGLAAYNEQFF. The CDR3 DNA follows: TGTGCCAGCAGCCGGGGACTAGCGGCCTACAATGAGCAGTTCTTC.

The chain couples TRBV25-1 to TRBJ1-5; D not resolved. V was clipped by 2 bases and J by 4 bases, with 9 bases between them. CDR1 is MGHDK, CDR2 SYGVNS, per germline. This CDR3 comprises 14 residues. DNA of the CDR3: TGTGCCAGCAGTGAAATGGGCATGAATCAGCCCCAGCATTTT. Its translation: CASSEMGMNQPQHF.

J is TRBJ1-2 and V is TRBV27; D is perhaps TRBD1 (5 bases). Trimming pared 6 bases from V and 0 bases from J, leaving 14 bases between. Germline-derived CDR1 and CDR2 are MNHEY and SMNVEV (reference sequence). The CDR3 contains 15 residues. Written as DNA, the CDR3 is TGTGCCAGCAGACCTACAGGTTCCTCTAACTATGGCTACACCTTC. It codes for CASRPTGSSNYGYTF.

The V gene is TRBV19, the J gene TRBJ1-1; D ambiguous. Trimming took 9 bases from V and 1 from J, leaving 12 bases between them. The CDR3 sequence is 13 residues long. Germline CDR1 and CDR2: LNHDA and SQIVND (reference sequence). CDR3 sequence (DNA): TGTGCCAGCGGTCGGGAGACGAACACTGAAGCTTTCTTT. This sequence encodes CASGRETNTEAFF.

The chain links TRBV7-9 to TRBJ1-1; D may be TRBD1 (5 bases). CDR3 length: 16 amino acids. Trimming removed 5 bases from V and 5 bases from J, with 21 bases in between. The germline V gene has CDR1 SEHNR and CDR2 FQNEAQ (reference sequence). The CDR3 is CASSLPPGYSGTEAFF. For the CDR3, the DNA is TGTGCCAGCAGCCTACCGCCCGGTTACTCAGGGACTGAAGCTTTCTTT. The variable domain in full, completed from reference TRBV7-9 and TRBJ1-1, reads DTGVSQNPRHKITKRGQNVTFRCDPISEHNRLYWYRQTLGQGPEFLTYFQNEAQLEKSRLLSDRFSAERPKGSFSTLEIQRTEQGDSAMYLCASSLPPGYSGTEAFFGQGTRLTVV.

The chain couples TRBV6-6 to TRBJ1-2; tentatively, D is TRBD1 (5 bases). This CDR3 is 15 amino acids long. CDR1 and CDR2 (germline): MNHNY, SVGAGI (reference sequence). Trimming left V 0 bases short and J 5 bases short, with 13 bases between. The CDR3 reads CASSYSLRGSYGYTF. Written as DNA, the CDR3 is TGTGCCAGCAGTTACTCATTAAGGGGAAGTTATGGCTACACCTTC.

The rearrangement links TRBV5-1 to TRBJ2-5; perhaps TRBD2 as D (5 bases). CDR3 length equals 12 residues. CDR1 and CDR2 from the germline V gene are SGHRS and YFSETQ. The V and J ends lost 4 bases and 7 bases respectively, with 11 bases between them. The CDR3 DNA reads TGCGCCAGCAGCACGGGAATGGGGACCCAGTACTTC. Translating gives CASSTGMGTQYF.

J is TRBJ1-6 and V is TRBV21-1; TRBD1 is the table's D call, not checked against the DNA. TRBV21-1 is flagged as a pseudogene. The CDR3 loop spans 14 amino acids. CDR3: CASSRQPYNSPLHF. The DNA of the CDR3 is TGTGCCAGCAGTCGACAGCCATATAATTCACCCCTCCACTTT.

The chain couples TRBV5-1 to TRBJ1-5, with D hard to call. The germline V gene has CDR1 SGHRS and CDR2 YFSETQ. With 1 base removed from V and 1 base from J, the gap between germline ends came to 9 bases. The length of the CDR3 is 15 residues. CDR3 in amino acids: CASSLNAGSNQPQHF. DNA for the CDR3: TGCGCCAGCAGCTTGAACGCGGGGAGCAATCAGCCCCAGCATTTT.

This chain uses TRBV5-4 with TRBJ2-1; 9 bases are shared with TRBD2. Germline V gene lookup returns CDR1 SGHNT and CDR2 YYREEE (reference sequence). This CDR3 comprises 13 residues. V lost 3 bases and J lost 9; bases outside the gene matches: 4. The CDR3 loop reads CASSWGGGVEQFF. The DNA of the CDR3 is TGTGCCAGCAGCTGGGGCGGGGGGGTTGAGCAGTTCTTC.

The chain recombines TRBV7-3 with TRBJ2-5; weak D call: TRBD2 (7 bases). With 5 bases removed from V and 1 base from J, the gap between germline ends came to 20 bases. Germline CDR1 and CDR2: SGHTA and FQGTGA. The CDR3 loop spans 17 amino acids. The CDR3 loop reads CASSLLPGASGQETQYF. The CDR3 DNA reads as TGTGCCAGCAGCCTACTACCGGGGGCTAGCGGCCAAGAGACCCAGTACTTC.